Shown below are 20 T cell receptor beta chains from a single sample sequenced in a study of T cells in Graves' hyperthyroidism and ophthalmopathy. RNA transcripts served as the template for amplifying TCR beta CDR3 regions. First-round RT-PCR targeting the TCR CDR3 was performed with the HTBI primer set. MiXCR, applied by TCRdb to the multiplex PCR reads, yields one record per CDR3 protein. The sample lists about 480,000 distinct CDR3 sequences; 20% to 25% were seen once. Sequenced: blood. The receptors derive from a woman aged 70-85 years with Graves' ophthalmopathy.

The chain is built from TRBV7-9 and TRBJ2-1, with D hard to call. Trimming left V 4 bases short and J 0 bases short, with 7 bases between. Germline assignment: CDR1 SEHNR and CDR2 FQNEAQ (reference sequence). This CDR3 comprises 14 residues. In DNA form, the CDR3 reads TGTGCCAGCAGCTCAGTGAACTCCTACAATGAGCAGTTCTTC. It yields the protein CASSSVNSYNEQFF. Full variable domain (outside the CDR3, taken from reference TRBV7-9 and TRBJ2-1): DTGVSQNPRHKITKRGQNVTFRCDPISEHNRLYWYRQTLGQGPEFLTYFQNEAQLEKSRLLSDRFSAERPKGSFSTLEIQRTEQGDSAMYLCASSSVNSYNEQFFGPGTRLTVL.

The genes are TRBV20-1 and TRBJ2-7; D is tentatively TRBD1 or TRBD2 (5 bases each). V was pared by 1 base and J by 3 bases, with 13 bases between. Germline V lookup: CDR1 DFQATT, CDR2 SNEGSKA (reference sequence). The CDR3 has 14 residues. CDR3 nucleotide sequence: TGCAGTGCTAGAGTGGGGACCACCCACTACGAGCAGTACTTC. Protein product: CSARVGTTHYEQYF.

This clonotype was picked up a small number of times. The chain combines TRBV28 with TRBJ2-4; 9 bases are a match to TRBD1. CDR1 MDHEN and CDR2 SYDVKM come from the germline V gene. J lost 7 bases, V lost 4 bases, and 11 bases had no gene match. CDR3 length equals 16 residues. The CDR3 loop is CASSSSQGARGNIQYF. CDR3 nucleotides: TGTGCCAGCAGTTCCTCACAGGGGGCCCGGGGGAACATTCAGTACTTC. The variable domain in full, with the rest retrieved from reference TRBV28 and TRBJ2-4, is DVKVTQSSRYLVKRTGEKVFLECVQDMDHENMFWYRQDPGLGLRLIYFSYDVKMKEKGDIPEGYSVSREKKERFSLILESASTNQTSMYLCASSSSQGARGNIQYFGAGTRLSVL.

In this sample, this clonotype turned up many times. The J gene is TRBJ1-2, the V gene TRBV3-1, with D hard to call. V lost 1 base and J lost 7, with 4 bases in between. Looked up from germline, CDR1 is LGHDT and CDR2 is YNNKEL (reference sequence). This CDR3 has 11 amino acids. CDR3 in amino acids: CASSQVGGYTF. In DNA, the CDR3 is TGTGCCAGCAGCCAAGTTGGTGGCTACACCTTC. The full variable domain, with the rest looked up from reference TRBV3-1 and TRBJ1-2, is DTAVSQTPKYLVTQMGNDKSIKCEQNLGHDTMYWYKQDSKKFLKIMFSYNNKELIINETVPNRFSPKSPDKAHLNLHINSLELGDSAVYFCASSQVGGYTFGSGTRLTVV.

The chain is built from TRBV30 and TRBJ2-7; D is perhaps TRBD1 (5 bases). Trimming left V 6 bases short and J 6 bases short, with 12 bases between. The CDR3 totals 11 residues. Germline CDR1 GTSNPN, CDR2 SVGIG (reference sequence). The CDR3 region is CACSGLTEQYF. CDR3 in DNA: TGTGCCTGTTCAGGGTTAACCGAGCAGTACTTC.

This clonotype was found a few times. The chain employs TRBV24-1 and TRBJ1-2; 9 bases match TRBD1. Per germline, CDR1 KGHDR and CDR2 SFDVKD. The J segment lost 4 bases and the V segment lost 3 bases, leaving 5 bases of the junction unmatched. The CDR3 contains 15 residues. DNA for the CDR3: TGTGCCACCAGTGATCAGGGACAGGGAGGCTATGGCTACACCTTC. As protein: CATSDQGQGGYGYTF.

This clonotype was picked up a small number of times. DNA of the CDR3: TGCAGTGCTAGAGCGGGACAGGAGATCTATGGCTACACCTTC. Encoded protein: CSARAGQEIYGYTF. The gene calls are TRBV20-1 and TRBJ1-2; TRBD1 matches at 8 bases. V lost 1 base to trimming and J lost 4 bases; unmatched junction nucleotides: 5. The CDR3 contains 14 residues. Germline values: CDR1 DFQATT, CDR2 SNEGSKA (reference sequence).

The chain carries TRBV5-1 and TRBJ2-1; D is ambiguous. This CDR3 is built from 15 residues. V lost 4 bases, J lost 0 bases, and 11 bases lay in between. Germline CDR1 and CDR2: SGHRS and YFSETQ. The CDR3 DNA is TGCGCCAGCAGCATACAGACGAGCTCCTACAATGAGCAGTTCTTC. The encoded protein is CASSIQTSSYNEQFF.

The chain is built from TRBV12-3 or TRBV12-4 and TRBJ2-1; 10 positions match TRBD2. This CDR3 has 17 residues. With V trimmed by 4 bases and J by 0 bases, 6 bases remained unmatched. The CDR3 DNA follows: TGTGCCAGCAGTTCCCTGACTAGCGGGCGCTCCTACAATGAGCAGTTCTTC. Amino acid sequence: CASSSLTSGRSYNEQFF.

A note on this clonotype: No conserved phenylalanine or tryptophan is present at the end of the CDR3, so a read error is the likely explanation. The gene calls are TRBV28 and TRBJ2-1, with a possible D match to TRBD2 (6 bases). Trimming took 11 bases from V and 3 from J, leaving 20 bases between them. Germline assignment: CDR1 MDHEN and CDR2 SYDVKM. The CDR3 has 15 amino acids. This CDR3 is CAVGNRGNDYNEQFL. The CDR3 DNA reads TGTGCCGTGGGAAACCGGGGGAATGACTACAATGAGCAGTTCCTC.

This clonotype was seen at least ten times. The gene calls are TRBV13 and TRBJ2-7; 9 bases match TRBD2. The length of the CDR3 is 14 residues. The V and J ends lost 5 bases and 0 bases, in that order; junction bases with no gene match: 2. CDR1 and CDR2 from the germline V gene are PRHDT and FYEKMQ (reference sequence). CDR3 protein: CASSHSGSSYEQYF. The CDR3 nucleotides read TGTGCCAGCAGCCATAGCGGGAGCTCCTACGAGCAGTACTTC.

The table lists this clonotype with a count of one. J is TRBJ2-5 and V is TRBV20-1, with D possibly being TRBD2 (6 bases). The germline CDR1 and CDR2 sequences are DFQATT and SNEGSKA (reference sequence). The CDR3 loop spans 18 amino acids. Trimming pared 3 bases from V and 4 bases from J, leaving 27 bases between. CDR3 bases: TGCAGTGCTAGGCCCCCTACCTTTTGGCGGGATGGTGGAGAGACCCAGTACTTC. It is translated as CSARPPTFWRDGGETQYF.

There are a few counts of this clonotype. The V gene is TRBV20-1, the J gene TRBJ2-7, with 7 bases lining up with TRBD1. The CDR3 contains 16 residues. Germline lookup yields CDR1 DFQATT and CDR2 SNEGSKA (reference sequence). Trimming removed 4 bases from V and 3 bases from J; junction bases left unmatched: 15. DNA for the CDR3: TGCAGTGCTACCAGACAGGGTTGGGGGATAGGCTACGAGCAGTACTTC. Translating gives CSATRQGWGIGYEQYF.

Concerning this clonotype itself: A much larger clonotype is one base distant, so this may be a read error. The chain employs TRBV11-1 and TRBJ2-1; 10 nucleotides align to TRBD2. This CDR3 comprises 16 residues. The V gene's germline CDR1 is SGHAT and CDR2 FQDESV (reference sequence). This CDR3 reads CASSFGLAGVGNEPFF. The DNA for the CDR3 is TGTGCCAGCAGCTTTGGGCTAGCGGGAGTAGGGAATGAGCCGTTCTTC.

This clonotype was found a few times. The chain uses TRBV5-1 and TRBJ2-7; D not certain. This CDR3 is built from 15 residues. V was shortened by 4 bases and J by 3 bases, with 17 bases between the two germline ends. Germline CDR1 SGHRS, CDR2 YFSETQ. CDR3 loop: CASSSSYGVLYEQYF. CDR3 sequence (DNA): TGCGCCAGCAGCAGCTCCTATGGGGTACTCTACGAGCAGTACTTC.

This clonotype turned up a few times. V is TRBV29-1 and J is TRBJ2-5; the match to TRBD2 covers 7 bases. Germline CDR1 is SQVTM and CDR2 is ANQGSEA. This CDR3 region has 12 residues. V shed 4 bases and J 4 bases; nucleotides not matched to a gene: 3. CDR3 DNA sequence: TGCAGCGTTGGGGGCGGGGGAGAGACCCAGTACTTC. Its protein is CSVGGGGETQYF.

The chain joins TRBV5-1 to TRBJ2-7; D ambiguous. This CDR3 is built from 14 residues. CDR1 is SGHRS and CDR2 is YFSETQ in the germline V gene. The V end lost 3 bases, the J end lost 3 bases, and 13 bases lay between the germline ends. CDR3 DNA: TGCGCCAGCAGCTCGATGGATCGGAACTACGAGCAGTACTTC. Protein: CASSSMDRNYEQYF.

This clonotype was seen once. This chain links TRBV19 with TRBJ2-1, with a possible D match to TRBD2 (7 bases). This CDR3 has 16 residues. V shed 3 bases and J shed 2 bases, with 14 bases lying between them. The germline CDR1 and CDR2 sequences are LNHDA and SQIVND (reference sequence). CDR3 in DNA: TGTGCCAGTAGTATCGGCGGGGGCTTCCCCTACAATGAGCAGTTCTTC. Protein sequence: CASSIGGGFPYNEQFF.

This clonotype appeared a few times. V gene TRBV24-1 combines with J gene TRBJ1-5; tentative D call: TRBD1 (6 bases). CDR1 and CDR2 (germline): KGHDR, SFDVKD. Trimming removed 9 bases at V and 4 bases at J, with 12 bases between. The CDR3 is 13 amino acids. CDR3 amino acids: CATAGTPNQPQHF. The CDR3 region has the DNA TGTGCCACCGCCGGGACACCGAATCAGCCCCAGCATTTT.

This clonotype was recorded at least ten times. This rearrangement joins TRBV2 to TRBJ1-1, with a tentative D call TRBD1 (6 bases). This CDR3 has 15 amino acids. CDR1 and CDR2 from the germline V gene are SNHLY and FYNNEI. Trimming took 7 bases from V and 4 from J, leaving 19 bases between them. CDR3 in amino acids: CASKAEGQLSTEAFF. CDR3 coding DNA: TGTGCCAGCAAGGCCGAAGGACAGTTGAGCACTGAAGCTTTCTTT.